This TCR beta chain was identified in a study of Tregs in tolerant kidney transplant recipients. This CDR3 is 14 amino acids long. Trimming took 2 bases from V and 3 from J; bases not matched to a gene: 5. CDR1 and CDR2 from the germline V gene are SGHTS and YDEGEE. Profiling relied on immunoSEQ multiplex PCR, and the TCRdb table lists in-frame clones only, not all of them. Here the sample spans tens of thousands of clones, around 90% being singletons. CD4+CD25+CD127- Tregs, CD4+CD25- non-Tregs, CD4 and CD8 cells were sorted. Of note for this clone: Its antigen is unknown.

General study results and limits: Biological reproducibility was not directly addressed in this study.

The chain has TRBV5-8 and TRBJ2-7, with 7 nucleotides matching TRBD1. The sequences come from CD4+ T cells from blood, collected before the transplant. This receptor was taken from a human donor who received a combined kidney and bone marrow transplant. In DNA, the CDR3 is TGTGCCAGCAGCTTATACGGGACAGACTACGAGCAGTACTTC. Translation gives CASSLYGTDYEQYF.